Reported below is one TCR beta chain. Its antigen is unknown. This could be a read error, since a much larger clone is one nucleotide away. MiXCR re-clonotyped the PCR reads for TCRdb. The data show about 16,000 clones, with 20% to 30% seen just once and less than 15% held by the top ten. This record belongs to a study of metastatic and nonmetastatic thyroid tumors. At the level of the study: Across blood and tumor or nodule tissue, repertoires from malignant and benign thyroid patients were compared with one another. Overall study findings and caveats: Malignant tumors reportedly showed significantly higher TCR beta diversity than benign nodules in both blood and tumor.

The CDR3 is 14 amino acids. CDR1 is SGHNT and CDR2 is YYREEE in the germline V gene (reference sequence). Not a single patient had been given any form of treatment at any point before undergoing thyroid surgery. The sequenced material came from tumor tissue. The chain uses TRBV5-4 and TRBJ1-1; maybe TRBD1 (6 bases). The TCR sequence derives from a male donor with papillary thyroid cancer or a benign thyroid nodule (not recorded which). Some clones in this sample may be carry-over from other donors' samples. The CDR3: CASSFDIRDTKAFF. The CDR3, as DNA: TGTGCCAGCAGTTTTGACATTCGGGACACTAAAGCTTTCTTT.